The following is a TCR beta chain sequence with its context. Its antigen is unknown. Treatment indicated: roughly 11-day PBMC culture with coronavirus spike peptide pools or control peptides (ViraFEST assay). Researchers used the Oncomine TCR Beta short-read assay to sequence DNA from cultured CD4+ T cells. TCRdb analysed the PCR reads with MiXCR anew, one entry per CDR3 protein. This sample has more than 20,000 distinct CDR3 sequences, with approximately 62% found just once. V lost 0 bases and J 1 base, leaving 12 bases between the germline ends. Germline V gene lookup returns CDR1 SGHNT and CDR2 YENEEA. The CDR3 loop spans 16 amino acids. The data were obtained in a study of vaccination and CD4 T cells after COVID-19. As for the study in general: Overlapping spike peptides served as the stimulus for the cells. These peptides came from SARS-CoV-2 and from the common cold coronaviruses HCoV-NL63, HCoV-OC43 and HCoV-229E.

The specimen sequenced was CD4+ T cells from blood, cultured in vitro. This TCR was recovered from a human donor who had recovered from COVID-19. The chain carries TRBV11-3 and TRBJ1-2; perhaps TRBD1 as D (5 bases). The DNA for the CDR3 is TGTGCCAGCAGCTTAGAGGGCAGGGACGGTAACTATGGCTACACCTTC. This sequence encodes CASSLEGRDGNYGYTF.